Listed below are T cell receptor beta chains from one sample, sequenced in a study of blood T cell repertoires in COVID-19. Assay used: immunoSEQ multiplex PCR; TCRdb lists only in-frame clones, some missing. This sample has around 190,000 clones, with 70% to 80% found just once. Sequencing was carried out using peripheral blood. All receptors come from a woman aged 40 to 50 with COVID-19, enrolled during active disease. The CDR3 runs from the conserved cysteine through the conserved F or W. The order of the fields is CDR3 length, clone size, J gene, V gene, D gene, CDR3 protein, CDR3 DNA. The D gene is left open where the match is weak. Part of the rows lack a size; the others show once, few, many or a class for expanded clones.

>13|-|TRBJ1-1|TRBV7-3|-
CASSFVGSTEAFF
TGTGCCAGCAGCTTCGTTGGGAGCACTGAAGCTTTCTTT
>15|-|TRBJ1-1|TRBV6-5|-
CASTPGRGRNTEAFF
TGTGCCAGCACCCCAGGTAGGGGCAGGAACACTGAAGCTTTCTTT
>14|-|TRBJ1-2|TRBV4-1|TRBD1
CASSQEQGQYGYTF
TGCGCCAGCAGCCAAGAACAGGGGCAGTATGGCTACACCTTC
>17|-|TRBJ2-7|TRBV5-8|-
CASSLASGPLTAYEQYF
TGTGCCAGCAGCTTGGCCTCAGGGCCTCTCACCGCCTACGAGCAGTACTTC
>13|once|TRBJ1-1|TRBV30|-
CAWSGSGNTEAFF
TGTGCCTGGAGTGGGAGCGGGAACACTGAAGCTTTCTTT
>13|few|TRBJ2-2|TRBV5-1|-
CASSLALTGELFF
TGCGCCAGCAGCTTGGCTCTCACCGGGGAGCTGTTTTTT
>17|-|TRBJ1-4|TRBV30|-
CAWSAPQGRATNEKLFF
TGTGCCTGGAGTGCCCCACAGGGAAGGGCGACTAATGAAAAACTGTTTTTT
>17|-|TRBJ2-1|TRBV5-4|TRBD2
CASSLLEVAGGPNEQFF
TGTGCCAGCAGCCTCCTGGAGGTAGCGGGGGGGCCTAATGAGCAGTTCTTC
>13|-|TRBJ1-1|TRBV6-5|-
CASSYSKNTEAFF
TGTGCCAGCAGTTACTCCAAGAACACTGAAGCTTTCTTT
>13|-|TRBJ1-5|TRBV20-1|-
CSASSGSEGPQHF
TGCAGTGCTAGTTCAGGGTCCGAAGGGCCCCAGCATTTT
>15|-|TRBJ2-2|TRBV11-1|-
CASSLQGMDTGELFF
TGTGCCAGCAGCTTACAGGGGATGGACACCGGGGAGCTGTTTTTT
>12|few|TRBJ1-2|TRBV12-3/TRBV12-4|-
CASKQDSYGYTF
TGTGCCAGCAAACAGGACAGCTATGGCTACACCTTC
>14|-|TRBJ1-2|TRBV6-6|TRBD1
CASMKGQGDYGYTF
TGTGCCAGCATGAAGGGACAGGGAGACTATGGCTACACCTTC
>14|-|TRBJ1-5|TRBV27|TRBD1
CASSPGTGYQPQHF
TGTGCCAGCAGTCCCGGGACAGGTTATCAGCCCCAGCATTTT
>15|-|TRBJ2-3|TRBV27|-
CASSLNQRGTDTQYF
TGTGCCAGCAGTTTAAACCAGCGGGGCACAGATACGCAGTATTTT
>16|once|TRBJ2-1|TRBV7-2|TRBD2
CASSPTSGGESNEQFF
TGTGCCAGCAGCCCCACGAGCGGGGGAGAGTCCAATGAGCAGTTCTTC
>14|-|TRBJ1-1|TRBV5-6|-
CASSLGMTASEAFF
TGTGCCAGCAGCTTGGGAATGACTGCGTCTGAAGCTTTCTTT
>14|-|TRBJ1-1|TRBV18|TRBD1
CASSPQGAQNEAFF
TGTGCCAGCTCACCCCAGGGGGCGCAAAATGAAGCTTTCTTT
>13|-|TRBJ1-4|TRBV19|TRBD1
CASSIGGGAELFF
TGTGCCAGTAGTATTGGAGGGGGCGCGGAACTGTTTTTT
>14|-|TRBJ2-7|TRBV9|-
CASSVAGVSHEQYF
TGTGCCAGCAGCGTAGCGGGAGTGTCCCACGAGCAGTACTTC
>13|-|TRBJ2-2|TRBV12-3/TRBV12-4|-
CASSLIKTGELFF
TGTGCCAGCAGCCTAATCAAAACCGGGGAGCTGTTTTTT
>14|-|TRBJ1-2|TRBV6-5|-
CASSTGQSNYGYTF
TGTGCCAGCAGTACAGGACAGTCAAACTATGGCTACACCTTC
>8|-|TRBJ1-2|TRBV21-1|-
CASKGGTF
TGTGCCAGCAAGGGAGGCACCTTC
>16|-|TRBJ2-3|TRBV28|TRBD2
CASRGTSGTSTDTQYF
TGTGCCAGCAGGGGGACTAGCGGGACTAGCACAGATACGCAGTATTTT
>14|-|TRBJ1-1|TRBV18|-
CASSLFTVNTEAFF
TGTGCCAGCTCACTTTTCACAGTGAACACTGAAGCTTTCTTT
>16|few|TRBJ1-2|TRBV4-1|TRBD1
CASSQDPQGRVYGYTF
TGCGCCAGCAGCCAAGACCCACAGGGGCGGGTCTATGGCTACACCTTC
>14|-|TRBJ2-7|TRBV7-9|-
CASSLGTDPGEQYF
TGTGCCAGCAGCTTAGGGACTGACCCAGGCGAGCAGTACTTC
>16|-|TRBJ2-7|TRBV2|TRBD2
CASSLGLAGALDEQYF
TGTGCCAGCAGTTTGGGACTAGCGGGGGCCCTGGACGAGCAGTACTTC
>13|once|TRBJ2-5|TRBV11-2|TRBD1
CASSTGQKETQYF
TGTGCCAGCAGCACGGGACAGAAAGAGACCCAGTACTTC
>14|few|TRBJ2-7|TRBV13|-
CASSLRGSRYEQYF
TGTGCCAGCAGCTTAAGAGGGTCCCGGTACGAGCAGTACTTC
>13|-|TRBJ2-5|TRBV6-5|-
CASRPGQQETQYF
TGTGCCAGCAGACCGGGACAACAAGAGACCCAGTACTTC
>13|-|TRBJ1-2|TRBV7-9|-
CASSATDPYGYTF
TGTGCCAGCAGCGCGACAGACCCCTATGGCTACACCTTC
>15|-|TRBJ1-3|TRBV21-1|-
CASSFTPGTRNTIYF
TGTGCCAGCAGCTTCACACCGGGAACTCGGAACACCATATATTTT
>14|-|TRBJ1-4|TRBV19|-
CASHRVGFSEKLFF
TGTGCCAGTCACAGGGTGGGATTCAGTGAAAAACTGTTTTTT
>13|-|TRBJ2-5|TRBV3-1/TRBV3-2|TRBD2
CASSGRALETQYF
TGTGCCAGCAGCGGGAGGGCCTTAGAGACCCAGTACTTC
>16|-|TRBJ2-3|TRBV24-1|TRBD1
CATSDRRDRAPDTQYF
TGTGCCACCAGTGATCGCCGGGACAGGGCCCCAGATACGCAGTATTTT
>15|-|TRBJ2-1|TRBV29-1|-
CSVDPGSGSYNEQFF
TGCAGCGTTGACCCCGGAAGCGGGTCTTACAATGAGCAGTTCTTC
>12|few|TRBJ2-7|TRBV5-1|-
CASSEQTYEQYF
TGCGCCAGCAGCGAACAGACCTACGAGCAGTACTTC
>15|-|TRBJ1-2|TRBV18|-
CASSPQESLNYGYTF
TGTGCCAGCTCACCACAAGAGTCCCTAAACTATGGCTACACCTTC
>14|-|TRBJ1-1|TRBV3-1/TRBV3-2|TRBD1
CASSQIRGPTEAFF
TGTGCCAGCAGCCAAATTAGGGGGCCCACTGAAGCTTTCTTT
>13|-|TRBJ2-7|TRBV7-9|-
CASTNRNGYEQYF
TGTGCCAGCACCAACAGGAACGGCTACGAGCAGTACTTC
>15|-|TRBJ1-1|TRBV6-5|TRBD1
CASTFSDRVNTEAFF
TGTGCCAGCACCTTTTCCGACAGGGTGAACACTGAAGCTTTCTTT
>15|few|TRBJ2-2|TRBV19|-
CASKPKALTPGELFF
TGTGCCAGTAAGCCCAAAGCCCTCACCCCCGGGGAGCTGTTTTTT
>16|-|TRBJ1-5|TRBV5-8|-
CASSYRQSYSNQPQHF
TGTGCCAGCAGTTACCGACAGAGCTATAGCAATCAGCCCCAGCATTTT
>16|-|TRBJ2-1|TRBV4-1|TRBD2
CASSHLGGDAYNEQFF
TGCGCCAGCAGCCACCTGGGGGGGGACGCATACAATGAGCAGTTCTTC
>16|-|TRBJ2-7|TRBV5-1|TRBD2
CASRWDRTSATYEQYF
TGCGCCAGCAGGTGGGATAGGACTAGCGCGACCTACGAGCAGTACTTC
>16|-|TRBJ1-2|TRBV6-6|TRBD1
CASSKGDRGELDDYTF
TGTGCCAGCAGTAAGGGGGACAGGGGGGAGTTGGATGACTACACCTTC
>15|-|TRBJ2-5|TRBV11-3|TRBD1
CASSFRTGTQETQYF
TGTGCCAGCAGCTTCCGGACAGGGACCCAAGAGACCCAGTACTTC
>15|-|TRBJ2-3|TRBV11-3|-
CASSLQGGGTDTQYF
TGTGCCAGCAGCTTGCAGGGAGGGGGGACAGATACGCAGTATTTT
>16|-|TRBJ2-1|TRBV6-1|-
CASSEMGGGYYNEQFF
TGTGCCAGCAGTGAAATGGGAGGGGGTTACTACAATGAGCAGTTCTTC
>13|-|TRBJ2-7|TRBV19|-
CASTMTGSYEQYF
TGTGCCAGTACCATGACCGGGAGCTACGAGCAGTACTTC
>15|-|TRBJ2-2|TRBV5-1|-
CASSLVAGEGGELFF
TGCGCCAGCAGCTTGGTAGCAGGGGAAGGCGGGGAGCTGTTTTTT
>12|-|TRBJ2-1|TRBV20-1|-
CSASRAGNEQFF
TGCAGTGCTAGTCGGGCGGGGAATGAGCAGTTCTTC
>11|-|TRBJ1-2|TRBV19|-
CATHLNYGYTF
TGTGCCACCCACTTGAACTATGGCTACACCTTC
>19|-|TRBJ2-5|TRBV10-1|TRBD1
CASSDSGTGGGGNPETQYF
TGCGCCAGCAGTGACTCCGGGACAGGGGGCGGCGGAAATCCTGAGACCCAGTACTTC
>15|-|TRBJ2-5|TRBV11-2|TRBD2
CASTSTSVYQETQYF
TGTGCCAGCACCTCGACTAGCGTATACCAAGAGACCCAGTACTTC
>17|-|TRBJ1-5|TRBV5-8|TRBD1
CASSLGTATDSNQPQHF
TGTGCCAGCAGCCTCGGGACAGCTACAGATAGCAATCAGCCCCAGCATTTT
>15|-|TRBJ2-1|TRBV7-9|TRBD2
CASSLALSGIGEQFF
TGTGCCAGCAGCTTAGCCCTTAGCGGGATAGGGGAGCAGTTCTTC